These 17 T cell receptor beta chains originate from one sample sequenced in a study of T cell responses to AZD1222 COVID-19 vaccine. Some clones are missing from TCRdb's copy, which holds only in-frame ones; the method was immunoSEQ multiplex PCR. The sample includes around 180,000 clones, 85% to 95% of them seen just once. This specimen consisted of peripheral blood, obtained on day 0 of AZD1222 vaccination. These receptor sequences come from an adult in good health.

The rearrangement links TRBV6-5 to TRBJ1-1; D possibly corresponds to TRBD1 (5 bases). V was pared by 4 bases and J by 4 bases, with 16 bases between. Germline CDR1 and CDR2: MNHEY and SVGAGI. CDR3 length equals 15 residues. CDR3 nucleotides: TGTGCCAGCAGTTCTCCACAGGAATATTTCACTGAAGCTTTCTTT. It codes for CASSSPQEYFTEAFF.

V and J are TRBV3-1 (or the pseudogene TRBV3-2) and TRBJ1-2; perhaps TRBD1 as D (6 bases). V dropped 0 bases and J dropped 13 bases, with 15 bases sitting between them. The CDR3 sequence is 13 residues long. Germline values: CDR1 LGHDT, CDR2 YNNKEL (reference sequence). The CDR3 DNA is TGTGCCAGCAGCCAAGAAGGCGGACAGTGGACCACCTTC. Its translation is CASSQEGGQWTTF.

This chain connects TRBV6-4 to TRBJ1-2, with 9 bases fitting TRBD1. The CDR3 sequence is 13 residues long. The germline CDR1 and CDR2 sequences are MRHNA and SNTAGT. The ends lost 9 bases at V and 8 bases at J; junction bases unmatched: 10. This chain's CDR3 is CARGQGPGHGYTF. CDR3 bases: TGTGCCAGGGGACAGGGTCCGGGTCACGGCTACACCTTC.

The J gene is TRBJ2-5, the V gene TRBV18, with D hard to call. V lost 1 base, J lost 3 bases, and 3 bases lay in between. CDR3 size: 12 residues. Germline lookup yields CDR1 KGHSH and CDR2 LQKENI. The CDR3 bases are TGTGCCAGCTCACCACGGGAAGAGACCCAGTACTTC. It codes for CASSPREETQYF.

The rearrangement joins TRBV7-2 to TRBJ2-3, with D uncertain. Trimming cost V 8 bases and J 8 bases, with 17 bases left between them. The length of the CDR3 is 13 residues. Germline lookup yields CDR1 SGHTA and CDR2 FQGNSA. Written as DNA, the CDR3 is TGTGCCAGCGGGCCACAGAGTCGAGGTACGCAGTATTTT. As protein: CASGPQSRGTQYF.

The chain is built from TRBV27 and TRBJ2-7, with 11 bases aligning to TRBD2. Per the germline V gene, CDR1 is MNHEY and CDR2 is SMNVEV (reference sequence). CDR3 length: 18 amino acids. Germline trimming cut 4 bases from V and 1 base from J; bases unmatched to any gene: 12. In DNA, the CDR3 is TGTGCCAGCAGTTACGCATCCGGGACTAGCGGTTGGTCCTACGAGCAGTACTTC. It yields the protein CASSYASGTSGWSYEQYF.

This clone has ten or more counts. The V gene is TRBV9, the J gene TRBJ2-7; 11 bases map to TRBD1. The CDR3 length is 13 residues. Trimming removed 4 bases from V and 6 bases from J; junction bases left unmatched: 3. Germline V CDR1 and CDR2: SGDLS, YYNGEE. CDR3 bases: TGTGCCAGCAGCAAGGGGACAGGGGGCGAGCAGTACGTC. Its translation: CASSKGTGGEQYV.

The CDR3 nucleotides are TGTGCCAGCAGCTCCGAGTATAGGGAGCTGTTTTTT. This encodes CASSSEYRELFF. V usage is TRBV3-1 (or the pseudogene TRBV3-2) and J usage is TRBJ2-2; D is uncertain. V was shortened by 5 bases and J by 9 bases, with 10 bases between the two germline ends. CDR3 length equals 12 residues. Looked up from germline, CDR1 is LGHDT and CDR2 is YNNKEL (reference sequence).

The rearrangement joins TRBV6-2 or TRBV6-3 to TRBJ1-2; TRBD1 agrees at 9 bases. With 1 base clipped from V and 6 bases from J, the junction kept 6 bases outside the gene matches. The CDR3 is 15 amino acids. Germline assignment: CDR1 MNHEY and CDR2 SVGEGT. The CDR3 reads CASSYLGQGSNGYTF. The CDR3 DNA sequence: TGTGCCAGCAGTTACTTGGGACAGGGATCGAATGGCTACACCTTC.

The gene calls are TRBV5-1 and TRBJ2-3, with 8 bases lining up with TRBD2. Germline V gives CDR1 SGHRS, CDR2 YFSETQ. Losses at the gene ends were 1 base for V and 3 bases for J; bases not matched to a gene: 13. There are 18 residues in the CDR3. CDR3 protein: CASSLSLGGGSGTDTQYF. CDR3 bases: TGCGCCAGCAGCTTGTCACTCGGCGGGGGGAGTGGGACAGATACGCAGTATTTT.

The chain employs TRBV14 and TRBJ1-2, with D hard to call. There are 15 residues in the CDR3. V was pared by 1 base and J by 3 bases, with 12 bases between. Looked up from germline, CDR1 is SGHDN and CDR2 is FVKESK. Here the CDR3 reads CASSQGAGIDYGYTF. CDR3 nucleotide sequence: TGTGCCAGCAGCCAAGGGGCGGGGATCGACTATGGCTACACCTTC.

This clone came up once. Here the CDR3 reads CASRGQGSGGYTF. The CDR3 DNA reads TGTGCCAGCAGGGGACAGGGTTCGGGGGGCTACACCTTC. The chain recombines TRBV6-5 with TRBJ1-2, with 9 bases matching TRBD1. The CDR3 spans 13 residues. Germline CDR1 reads MNHEY; CDR2 reads SVGAGI. After removal of 6 bases from V and 8 bases from J, the junction contained 7 bases not matched to a gene.

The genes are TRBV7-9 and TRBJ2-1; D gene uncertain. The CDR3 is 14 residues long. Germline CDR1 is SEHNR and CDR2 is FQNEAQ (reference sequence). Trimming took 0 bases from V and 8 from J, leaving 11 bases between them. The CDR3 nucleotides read TGTGCCAGCAGCTTAGCGAGCCTCGGTTATGAGCAGTTCTTC. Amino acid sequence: CASSLASLGYEQFF.

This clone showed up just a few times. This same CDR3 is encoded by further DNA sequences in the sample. This CDR3 is CASSLAGGNTEAFF. The CDR3 region has the DNA TGTGCCAGCAGCTTAGCAGGCGGTAACACTGAAGCTTTCTTT. The chain carries TRBV7-6 and TRBJ1-1; no clear D. Trimming removed 0 bases at V and 2 bases at J, with 7 bases between. This CDR3 has 14 amino acids. CDR1 is SGHVS, CDR2 FNYEAQ, per germline.

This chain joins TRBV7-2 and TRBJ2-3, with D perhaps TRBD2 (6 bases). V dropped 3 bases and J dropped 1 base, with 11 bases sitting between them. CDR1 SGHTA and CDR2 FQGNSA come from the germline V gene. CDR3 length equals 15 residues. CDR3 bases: TGTGCCAGCAGCTTGGGGACTCCAGGCACAGATACGCAGTATTTT. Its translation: CASSLGTPGTDTQYF.

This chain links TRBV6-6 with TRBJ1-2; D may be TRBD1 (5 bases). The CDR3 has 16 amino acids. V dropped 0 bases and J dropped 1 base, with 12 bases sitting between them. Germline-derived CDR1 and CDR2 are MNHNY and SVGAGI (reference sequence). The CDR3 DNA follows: TGTGCCAGCAGTTACTCGAAGGCAGGGCATAACTATGGCTACACCTTC. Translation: CASSYSKAGHNYGYTF.

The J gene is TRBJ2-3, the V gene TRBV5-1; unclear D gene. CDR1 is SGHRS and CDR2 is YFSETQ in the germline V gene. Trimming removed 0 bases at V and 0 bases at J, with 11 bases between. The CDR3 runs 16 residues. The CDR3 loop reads CASSLGPQSSTDTQYF. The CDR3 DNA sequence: TGCGCCAGCAGCTTGGGGCCGCAATCTAGCACAGATACGCAGTATTTT.